These T cell receptor beta chains were read from a single sample in a study of a mutant IDH1 vaccine in newly diagnosed glioma. Which antigens these TCRs recognize remains unknown. The method was immunoSEQ multiplex PCR; TCRdb's version includes in-frame clones alone and lacks a portion of them. The repertoire consists of tens of thousands of clones, with around 90% occurring once and the leading ten covering approximately 2%. This specimen consisted of PBMCs, obtained from a glioma patient whose treatment included an IDH1 peptide vaccine. These receptors were collected from a man in his forties or fifties with glioma. Both conserved end residues are part of each CDR3. The order of the fields is CDR3 protein, CDR3 DNA, D gene, V gene, clone size, J gene. D genes are given only for firm matches. Rows may omit the clone size; those that give it use once, few, many or a size class.

CDR3: CAWSLDGWETQYF; DNA: TGTGCCTGGAGTCTGGACGGGTGGGAGACCCAGTACTTC; D: .; V: TRBV30; size: .; J: TRBJ2-5
CDR3: CASSLAGGSPLHF; DNA: TGTGCCAGCAGCTTAGCAGGAGGTTCACCCCTCCACTTT; D: .; V: TRBV11-2; size: .; J: TRBJ1-6
CDR3: CASSQGNPRQGLYGYTF; DNA: TGCGCCAGCAGCCAAGGAAACCCCCGACAGGGGCTCTATGGCTACACCTTC; D: TRBD1; V: TRBV4-1; size: once; J: TRBJ1-2
CDR3: CASSLDSPFGNTIYF; DNA: TGCGCCAGCAGCTTGGACAGCCCTTTCGGAAACACCATATATTTT; D: .; V: TRBV5-1; size: .; J: TRBJ1-3
CDR3: CASSLGPSGHNEQFF; DNA: TGTGCCAGCAGCTTGGGCCCCTCCGGCCACAATGAGCAGTTCTTC; D: .; V: TRBV5-4; size: .; J: TRBJ2-1
CDR3: CASSTDRGRMGYTF; DNA: TGTGCCAGCAGCACGGACAGGGGGCGAATGGGCTACACCTTC; D: TRBD1; V: TRBV7-2; size: .; J: TRBJ1-2
CDR3: CATRAGIYTEAFF; DNA: TGTGCCACCCGTGCAGGGATTTACACTGAAGCTTTCTTT; D: .; V: TRBV6-1; size: .; J: TRBJ1-1
CDR3: CASSDKRGILYNEQFF; DNA: TGTGCCAGCAGTGACAAGCGGGGGATCCTATACAATGAGCAGTTCTTC; D: TRBD2; V: TRBV2; size: .; J: TRBJ2-1
CDR3: CASSLEGAANYGYTF; DNA: TGCGCCAGCAGCTTGGAAGGAGCGGCTAACTATGGCTACACCTTC; D: .; V: TRBV5-1; size: .; J: TRBJ1-2
CDR3: CASSQDLRRIQYF; DNA: TGTGCCAGCAGCCAAGATTTGCGGAGAATCCAGTACTTC; D: .; V: TRBV4-2; size: .; J: TRBJ2-5
CDR3: CAWEVFGNSPLHF; DNA: TGTGCCTGGGAGGTGTTTGGGAATTCACCCCTCCACTTT; D: .; V: TRBV30; size: .; J: TRBJ1-6
CDR3: CAERNREAFF; DNA: TGTGCCGAAAGAAACAGGGAAGCTTTCTTT; D: .; V: TRBV11-3; size: .; J: TRBJ1-1
CDR3: CASSVGLATYEQYF; DNA: TGTGCCAGTAGTGTTGGACTAGCGACCTACGAGCAGTACTTC; D: TRBD2; V: TRBV19; size: .; J: TRBJ2-7
CDR3: CAWRGTSGATDTQYF; DNA: TGTGCCTGGAGGGGGACTAGCGGGGCCACAGATACGCAGTATTTT; D: TRBD2; V: TRBV30; size: .; J: TRBJ2-3
CDR3: CASRTASNNYGYTF; DNA: TGTGCCAGTCGGACAGCGTCTAATAACTATGGCTACACCTTC; D: .; V: TRBV6-6; size: .; J: TRBJ1-2
CDR3: CASSDGLANEKLFF; DNA: TGTGCCAGCAGCGACGGGTTGGCTAATGAAAAACTGTTTTTT; D: .; V: TRBV5-8; size: .; J: TRBJ1-4
CDR3: CASSLAGGSNQPQHF; DNA: TGTGCCAGCAGTTTAGCAGGGGGTAGCAATCAGCCCCAGCATTTT; D: TRBD1; V: TRBV28; size: .; J: TRBJ1-5
CDR3: CASRTRAGTAHHNEQFF; DNA: TGTGCCAGCAGGACCCGCGCCGGGACAGCCCACCACAATGAGCAGTTCTTC; D: TRBD1; V: TRBV27; size: .; J: TRBJ2-1
CDR3: CASSAGGLDQPQHF; DNA: TGTGCCAGCAGCGCAGGGGGCCTAGATCAGCCCCAGCATTTT; D: TRBD1; V: TRBV7-2; size: .; J: TRBJ1-5
CDR3: CASSSIRGPVRNEQFF; DNA: TGTGCCAGCAGCTCCATACGGGGTCCTGTGCGAAATGAGCAGTTCTTC; D: .; V: TRBV11-2; size: once; J: TRBJ2-1
CDR3: CASSLEGPDTQYF; DNA: TGTGCCAGCAGCTTAGAAGGGCCAGATACGCAGTATTTT; D: .; V: TRBV11-2; size: .; J: TRBJ2-3
CDR3: CAISRASGDLDTQYF; DNA: TGTGCCATCTCGAGGGCTAGCGGGGACCTGGATACGCAGTATTTT; D: TRBD2; V: TRBV10-3; size: .; J: TRBJ2-3
CDR3: CASSLEATSGSYEQYF; DNA: TGTGCCAGCAGCTTAGAAGCTACTAGCGGGAGTTACGAGCAGTACTTC; D: TRBD2; V: TRBV7-2; size: .; J: TRBJ2-7
CDR3: CASSDTGVTLNEQFF; DNA: TGTGCCAGCAGCGATACAGGGGTAACACTCAATGAGCAGTTCTTC; D: TRBD1; V: TRBV28; size: .; J: TRBJ2-1
CDR3: CASSLQGRTEAFF; DNA: TGTGCCAGCAGTCTACAGGGACGAACTGAAGCTTTCTTT; D: .; V: TRBV28; size: .; J: TRBJ1-1